The 20 T cell receptor beta chains reported below all come from one sample, sequenced in a study of regulatory T cells in long-lasting Graves disease. As to time point: newly diagnosed GD, antithyroid drugs for less than 3 months. After RNA was extracted from PBMCs, the TCR library was made from it. Sequencing libraries for TCR beta were prepared with iRepertoire HTBI primers and Arm-PCR of CDR3 regions. MiXCR was run by TCRdb on the multiplex PCR reads, yielding one entry per CDR3 protein. The sample carries over 200,000 distinct CDR3 sequences, around 18% recorded once. This sample was shared with a second study, whose subject was T cells in Graves' hyperthyroidism and ophthalmopathy.

The sample in question was peripheral blood mononuclear cells (PBMCs), obtained at new diagnosis, from a patient treated with antithyroid drugs. All receptors come from a woman in her twenties or thirties with Graves disease.

This clonotype was counted ten times or more. This chain uses TRBV12-3 or TRBV12-4 with TRBJ2-1; 7 bases match TRBD2. This CDR3 has 14 amino acids. Trimming removed 6 bases from V and 2 bases from J; junction bases left unmatched: 4. In DNA form, the CDR3 reads TGTGCCAGCAGCTTCGGGGGGACCTACAATGAGCAGTTCTTC. Amino acids: CASSFGGTYNEQFF.

This clonotype showed up many times. The chain combines TRBV7-2 with TRBJ2-1; D unresolved. CDR1 SGHTA and CDR2 FQGNSA come from the germline V gene. CDR3 size: 12 residues. V was pared by 7 bases and J by 10 bases, with 14 bases between. The DNA for the CDR3 is TGTGCCAGCACCCCCTCCCTAACCGAGCAGTTCTTC. The encoded protein is CASTPSLTEQFF.

The chain employs TRBV20-1 and TRBJ1-1; a weak D match, TRBD1 (6 bases). CDR3 length equals 15 residues. V lost 3 bases and J 0 bases, leaving 14 bases between the germline ends. The germline V gene has CDR1 DFQATT and CDR2 SNEGSKA (reference sequence). The CDR3 reads CSAREGGRVNTEAFF. In nucleotides, the CDR3 is TGCAGTGCTAGGGAGGGGGGACGGGTGAACACTGAAGCTTTCTTT.

This clonotype was seen ten or more times. The V gene is TRBV24-1, the J gene TRBJ1-3; possibly TRBD1 for D (6 bases). Germline V gives CDR1 KGHDR, CDR2 SFDVKD. Trimming shortened V by 2 bases and J by 0 bases, and 25 bases separated the two germline ends. The CDR3 is 21 residues long. In nucleotides, the CDR3 is TGTGCCACCAGTGATTCCCGTGAACAGGGTACCCTTGATGGCTCTGGAAACACCATATATTTT. It specifies CATSDSREQGTLDGSGNTIYF.

This clonotype was observed many times. The rearrangement links TRBV5-1 to TRBJ1-4, with 11 bases that match TRBD1. This CDR3 region has 17 residues. Looked up from germline, CDR1 is SGHRS and CDR2 is YFSETQ. V shed 4 bases and J 8 bases; nucleotides not matched to a gene: 13. The CDR3: CASSIRTGGAKDEKLFF. The CDR3 bases are TGCGCCAGCAGCATCCGGACAGGGGGCGCAAAGGACGAAAAACTGTTTTTT.

This clonotype was seen at least ten times. The chain recombines TRBV20-1 with TRBJ2-5; D perhaps matches TRBD1 (5 bases). Per germline, CDR1 DFQATT and CDR2 SNEGSKA (reference sequence). V was shortened by 3 bases and J by 6 bases, with 8 bases between the two germline ends. The CDR3 extends over 11 amino acids. This chain's CDR3 is CSASNRQTQYF. The DNA for the CDR3 is TGCAGTGCTAGCAACAGGCAGACCCAGTACTTC.

The table lists this clonotype with many counts. This chain joins TRBV9 and TRBJ2-1, with 8 bases fitting TRBD1. Looked up from germline, CDR1 is SGDLS and CDR2 is YYNGEE. This CDR3 region has 15 residues. V shed 2 bases, J shed 7 bases, and the junction held 8 bases outside the gene matches. The CDR3 is CASSVGTGGGNEQFF. The CDR3 nucleotides are TGTGCCAGCAGCGTCGGGACAGGAGGTGGGAATGAGCAGTTCTTC.

This clonotype has ten or more counts. This chain joins TRBV11-3 and TRBJ2-1; D gene unclear. Trimming shortened V by 5 bases and J by 5 bases, and 4 bases separated the two germline ends. The CDR3 loop spans 11 amino acids. Germline V gene lookup returns CDR1 SGHNT and CDR2 YENEEA. The CDR3 DNA sequence: TGTGCCAGCAGCATAAACAATGAGCAGTTCTTC. Encoded protein: CASSINNEQFF.

Only a few counts were recorded for this clonotype. Being one base from a much bigger clone, this may be a read error. The chain uses TRBV4-2 and TRBJ2-3, with TRBD2 matching over 13 bases. Per the germline V gene, CDR1 is LGHNA and CDR2 is YNFKEQ. The CDR3 consists of 16 residues. This CDR3 reads CAGSQETSGGFGTQYF. As DNA, the CDR3 is TGTGCCGGCAGCCAAGAGACTAGCGGGGGGTTCGGGACGCAGTATTTT.

This clonotype was seen repeatedly, ten times or more. The gene calls are TRBV12-5 and TRBJ1-1; unclear D gene. V was trimmed by 6 bases and J by 8 bases, leaving 10 bases between them. The CDR3 has 11 amino acids. CDR1 and CDR2 from the germline V gene are LGHNT and FRNRAP. The CDR3 nucleotides read TGTGCTAGTGGCCTTCCTTACGAAGCTTTCTTT. Its protein product is CASGLPYEAFF.

This clonotype has ten or more counts. The chain recombines TRBV7-3 with TRBJ1-1; a possible D gene is TRBD1 (5 bases). The CDR3 extends over 15 amino acids. V was shortened by 1 base and J by 0 bases, with 9 bases between the two germline ends. Germline-derived CDR1 and CDR2 are SGHTA and FQGTGA. CDR3 amino acids: CASSLMVGVNTEAFF. CDR3 coding DNA: TGTGCCAGCAGCTTAATGGTAGGGGTGAACACTGAAGCTTTCTTT.

This clonotype was recorded a few times. The V gene is TRBV29-1, the J gene TRBJ2-2, with D perhaps being TRBD1 or TRBD2 (5 bases each). This CDR3 region has 14 residues. The V end was cut by 5 bases, the J end by 4 bases, with 14 bases between. Germline V gives CDR1 SQVTM, CDR2 ANQGSEA. CDR3 nucleotides: TGCAGCGTTTCACGAGAGGGGAGCACCGGGGAGCTGTTTTTT. Amino acid sequence: CSVSREGSTGELFF.

This clonotype was picked up many times. The chain combines TRBV5-1 with TRBJ1-2, with D uncertain. V dropped 0 bases and J dropped 6 bases, with 12 bases sitting between them. The CDR3 has 14 residues. Looked up from germline, CDR1 is SGHRS and CDR2 is YFSETQ. The CDR3 here is CASSLGAPRDGYTF. The CDR3, as DNA: TGCGCCAGCAGCTTGGGGGCACCCCGTGATGGCTACACCTTC.

This clonotype was found many times. The CDR3 spells CASSLWESNYGYTF. CDR3 coding DNA: TGTGCCAGCAGTTTGTGGGAATCAAACTATGGCTACACCTTC. This chain uses TRBV28 with TRBJ1-2; no clear D. The CDR3 extends over 14 amino acids. Trimming removed 3 bases from V and 2 bases from J, with 10 bases in between. Germline assignment: CDR1 MDHEN and CDR2 SYDVKM.

This clonotype was detected many times. The V and J genes are TRBV5-1 and TRBJ1-5; D perhaps matches TRBD1 (6 bases). The CDR3 runs to 14 residues. V was trimmed by 4 bases and J by 7 bases, leaving 15 bases between them. Germline V CDR1 and CDR2: SGHRS, YFSETQ. Here the CDR3 reads CASSLRGGGQPQHF. CDR3 nucleotides: TGCGCCAGCAGCCTCAGGGGAGGAGGGCAGCCCCAGCATTTT.

There are a few counts of this clonotype. It is likely a read error: a sequence one base away is far more abundant. Since the CDR3 does not end with the conserved phenylalanine or tryptophan, this likely comes from a read error. The chain has TRBV7-9 and TRBJ1-1; the D is unclear. This CDR3 has 13 amino acids. Trimming took 4 bases from V and 0 from J, leaving 6 bases between them. Germline V CDR1 and CDR2: SEHNR, FQNEAQ (reference sequence). CDR3 sequence reads: CASSYGVNTEAFL. CDR3 bases: TGTGCCAGCAGCTATGGGGTGAACACTGAAGCTTTCCTT.

This clonotype came up many times. The chain uses TRBV12-3 or TRBV12-4 and TRBJ1-1, with D unresolved. The CDR3 is 14 residues long. Trimming stripped 3 bases from V and 7 bases from J, with 15 bases between. Written as DNA, the CDR3 is TGTGCCAGCAGTTTCAACCCAAACGTCGGTGAAGCTTTCTTT. Amino acid sequence: CASSFNPNVGEAFF.

This clonotype was counted at least ten times. V is TRBV6-1 and J is TRBJ2-5, with D possibly being TRBD1 (5 bases). Germline CDR1 MNHNS, CDR2 SASEGT. Trimming stripped 5 bases from V and 1 base from J, with 8 bases between. CDR3 length: 13 amino acids. The CDR3 reads CASSQGTQETQYF. In DNA, the CDR3 is TGTGCCAGCAGTCAGGGCACCCAAGAGACCCAGTACTTC.

This clonotype has more than one count but fewer than ten. The rearrangement uses TRBV7-9 and TRBJ1-2, with 7 nucleotides matching TRBD1. Trimming took 6 bases from V and 10 from J; bases not matched to a gene: 8. Germline assignment: CDR1 SEHNR and CDR2 FQNEAQ (reference sequence). The CDR3 spans 12 residues. DNA for the CDR3: TGTGCCAGCAGGCGAGACAGGGATCCCTACACCTTC. It translates to CASRRDRDPYTF.

This clonotype was seen ten or more times. The rearrangement links TRBV27 to TRBJ1-5, with D uncertain. V was shortened by 5 bases and J by 5 bases, with 10 bases between the two germline ends. The V gene's germline CDR1 is MNHEY and CDR2 SMNVEV (reference sequence). This CDR3 has 13 residues. The DNA for the CDR3 is TGTGCCAGCAGTCGTCGGTTACATCAGCCCCAGCATTTT. It translates to CASSRRLHQPQHF.